Included here is one T cell receptor beta chain sequence, with context. Its antigen is currently unknown. CDR1 and CDR2 from the germline V gene are MDHEN and SYDVKM. This CDR3 is 17 amino acids long. J lost 10 bases, V lost 3 bases, and 16 bases had no gene match. The sample is drawn from a study of T cells in Graves' hyperthyroidism and ophthalmopathy. Study at large: Any treatment followed the collection of peripheral blood at initial diagnosis. Study-level points and caveats: Onset of ophthalmopathy came a median approximately 6.5 months after the model predicted it.

Template material for amplifying TCR beta CDR3 regions consisted of RNA transcripts. HTBI primers were the set used in a first-round RT-PCR of the TCR CDR3. TCRdb independently ran MiXCR on the multiplex PCR reads; one entry per CDR3 protein. The data contain 500,000 or so distinct CDR3 sequences, 17% of them singletons. This chain links TRBV28 with TRBJ1-1; 11 bases align to TRBD1. Sequenced material: blood. This clonotype originated in a woman aged 18-29 years with Graves' ophthalmopathy. The CDR3 sequence is CASSLIGWTGGIGRAFF. In DNA form, the CDR3 reads TGTGCCAGCAGTTTGATTGGGTGGACAGGGGGCATTGGGAGAGCTTTCTTT.